The 18 T cell receptor beta chains given below trace back to one sample, sequenced in a study of blood T cell repertoires in COVID-19. Only in-frame clones appear in the TCRdb table, and some are missing; sequencing was by immunoSEQ multiplex PCR. The top ten hold over 2% of the sample, which has approximately 210,000 clones, 70% to 90% seen once. Material: peripheral blood. The origin of the receptors is a man aged 30 to 39 who had recovered from COVID-19.

This chain uses TRBV7-2 with TRBJ2-7, with 8 bases aligning to TRBD1. The CDR3 is 13 residues long. V lost 6 bases and J lost 6; bases outside the gene matches: 7. CDR1 and CDR2 (germline): SGHTA, FQGNSA. The CDR3 bases are TGTGCCAGCAGTAAAAACGGACAGGGCGAGCAGTACTTC. Translated, it gives CASSKNGQGEQYF.

The chain carries TRBV19 and TRBJ1-1; no clear D. Germline CDR1 LNHDA, CDR2 SQIVND (reference sequence). The CDR3 runs 17 residues. Trimming removed 3 bases at V and 0 bases at J, with 17 bases between. The CDR3 nucleotides read TGTGCCAGTAGTATCCCTAGAGGCGGGCGTCTGAACACTGAAGCTTTCTTT. This encodes CASSIPRGGRLNTEAFF.

The V gene is TRBV4-3, the J gene TRBJ1-2; the match to TRBD1 covers 7 bases. With 4 bases clipped from V and 4 bases from J, the junction kept 9 bases outside the gene matches. Germline V CDR1 and CDR2: LGHNA, YSLEER. The CDR3 spans 15 residues. The CDR3 DNA is TGCGCCAGCAGCCCAGGGGGAACAGTCCGCTATGGCTACACCTTC. Translation: CASSPGGTVRYGYTF.

The rearrangement uses TRBV5-8 and TRBJ1-2; no reliable D call. Trimming took off 4 bases at V and 5 bases at J, with 12 bases between the two ends. CDR3 size: 13 residues. CDR1 is SGHTS, CDR2 YDEGEE, per germline. DNA of the CDR3: TGTGCCAGCAGCCCCGGACTATTATATGGCTACACCTTC. It codes for CASSPGLLYGYTF.

The count of this clone is one. Here the CDR3 reads CASSPQETQYF. Written as DNA, the CDR3 is TGCGCCAGCAGTCCTCAAGAGACCCAGTACTTC. The chain combines TRBV10-1 with TRBJ2-5; D is undetermined. The CDR3 extends over 11 amino acids. Germline CDR1 reads WNHNN; CDR2 reads SYGVQD (reference sequence). V was trimmed by 5 bases and J by 2 bases, leaving 3 bases between them.

This clone has only one observation. CDR3: CASSASSGTGYGYTF. CDR3 DNA sequence: TGTGCCAGTAGTGCCAGTTCCGGGACAGGATATGGCTACACCTTC. The chain joins TRBV19 to TRBJ1-2; 8 bases align to TRBD1. In germline, CDR1 is LNHDA, CDR2 SQIVND (reference sequence). The CDR3 runs 15 residues. V dropped 5 bases and J dropped 5; count of bases not matched to a gene: 10.

V is TRBV29-1 and J is TRBJ1-3, with 7 bases fitting TRBD1. Germline lookup yields CDR1 SQVTM and CDR2 ANQGSEA. The CDR3 is 13 residues long. V shed 6 bases, J shed 0 bases, and the junction held 2 bases outside the gene matches. This CDR3 reads CSVGTDSGNTIYF. CDR3 bases: TGCAGCGTGGGGACAGACTCTGGAAACACCATATATTTT.

This sequence joins TRBV6-4 and TRBJ2-2; 7 nucleotides line up with TRBD1. The CDR3 is 16 amino acids. V lost 1 base to trimming and J lost 1 base; unmatched junction nucleotides: 3. The germline gives CDR1 MRHNA, CDR2 SNTAGT. The CDR3 is CASSDFAGGNTGELFF. The CDR3 DNA is TGTGCCAGCAGTGACTTTGCAGGGGGGAACACCGGGGAGCTGTTTTTT.

The chain carries TRBV5-1 and TRBJ2-5; 9 nucleotides align to TRBD2. The germline gives CDR1 SGHRS, CDR2 YFSETQ. The CDR3 is made up of 16 amino acids. The ends lost 2 bases at V and 5 bases at J; junction bases unmatched: 10. The CDR3 loop reads CASSLSSTSGRETQYF. CDR3 nucleotides: TGCGCCAGCAGCTTATCGAGTACTAGCGGGCGGGAGACCCAGTACTTC.

V usage is TRBV5-1 and J usage is TRBJ2-5, with 8 bases identical to TRBD1. Trimming cost V 4 bases and J 5 bases; bases outside gene matches: 4. CDR3 size: 13 residues. Germline loops: CDR1 SGHRS, CDR2 YFSETQ. The CDR3 region has the DNA TGCGCCAGCAGCCTCCGGACAGGGGAGACCCAGTACTTC. Translation: CASSLRTGETQYF.

The chain couples TRBV18 to TRBJ1-2, with 7 bases fitting TRBD1. This CDR3 has 14 residues. From germline, CDR1 is KGHSH and CDR2 LQKENI. The junction had 6 bases not matched to a gene; V was cut back by 8 bases and J by 0 bases. The DNA of the CDR3 is TGTGCCAGCACGAAAGGGGGCACTAACTATGGCTACACCTTC. Translating it yields CASTKGGTNYGYTF.

The chain recombines TRBV28 with TRBJ2-7; TRBD1 matches 7 bases. Germline trimming cut 5 bases from V and 2 bases from J; bases unmatched to any gene: 9. The CDR3 covers 15 residues. Germline CDR1 and CDR2: MDHEN and SYDVKM. The CDR3 DNA is TGTGCCAGCAGTAAAACAGGGGAGAAGGCCTACGAGCAGTACTTC. This codes for CASSKTGEKAYEQYF.

In this sample, this clone turned up a few times. J is TRBJ1-5 and V is TRBV7-2, with no clear D. V was clipped by 7 bases and J by 1 base, with 14 bases between them. This CDR3 has 15 residues. Germline V lookup: CDR1 SGHTA, CDR2 FQGNSA. The CDR3 DNA sequence: TGTGCCAGCACCCCGGTCGTAGCGAGCAATCAGCCCCAGCATTTT. The encoded protein is CASTPVVASNQPQHF.

This clone was seen a handful of times. V gene TRBV15 combines with J gene TRBJ1-2, with D perhaps TRBD1 (6 bases). The CDR3 runs 13 residues. V lost 3 bases and J lost 14, with 19 bases in between. Germline-derived CDR1 and CDR2 are LNHNV and YYDKDF (reference sequence). The DNA for the CDR3 is TGTGCCACCAGCAGGGACAGCGGCTCCGGGGGGACCTTC. Protein product: CATSRDSGSGGTF.

About this clone: Different DNA sequences within this sample yield the same CDR3. The V call is TRBV2, the J call TRBJ2-7; no definite D call. Trimming shortened V by 2 bases and J by 4 bases, and 3 bases separated the two germline ends. From germline, CDR1 is SNHLY and CDR2 FYNNEI. The CDR3 has 11 amino acids. The CDR3 sequence is CASSERYEQYF. CDR3 coding DNA: TGTGCCAGCAGTGAACGTTACGAGCAGTACTTC.

The chain combines TRBV10-3 with TRBJ2-4, with 15 bases lining up with TRBD2. The length of the CDR3 is 19 residues. With V trimmed by 6 bases and J by 1 base, 10 bases remained unmatched. Germline V gene sequence: CDR1 ENHRY, CDR2 SYGVKD. CDR3 in DNA: TGTGCCATCAGATCCGGACTAGCGGGGGGGGCGGAGGCCAAAAACATTCAGTACTTC. It encodes CAIRSGLAGGAEAKNIQYF.

This clone was recorded once. This rearrangement joins TRBV10-3 to TRBJ1-6; TRBD1 aligns across 8 bases. Germline CDR1 reads ENHRY; CDR2 reads SYGVKD. This CDR3 region has 14 residues. The ends lost 6 bases at V and 7 bases at J; junction bases unmatched: 5. CDR3: CAIRDRAQNSPLHF. CDR3 DNA sequence: TGTGCCATCAGGGACAGGGCGCAAAATTCACCCCTCCACTTT.

The chain couples TRBV10-2 to TRBJ2-7; 12 nucleotides match TRBD1. The V segment lost 6 bases and the J segment 4 bases; nucleotides outside the gene matches: 7. Germline assignment: CDR1 WSHSY and CDR2 SAAADI. The CDR3 spans 15 residues. DNA for the CDR3: TGCGCCAGCAGAAAACCGGGACAGGGGGCGTACGAGCAGTACTTC. Protein: CASRKPGQGAYEQYF.